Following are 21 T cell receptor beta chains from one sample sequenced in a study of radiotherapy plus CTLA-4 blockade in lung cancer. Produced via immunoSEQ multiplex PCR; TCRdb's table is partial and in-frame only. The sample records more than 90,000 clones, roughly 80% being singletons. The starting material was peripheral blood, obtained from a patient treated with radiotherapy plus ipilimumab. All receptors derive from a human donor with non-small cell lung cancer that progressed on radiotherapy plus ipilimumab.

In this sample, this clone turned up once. The CDR3 nucleotides read TGTGCCAGCAGCGCCAGGGGGCCCCCGGGCACCGGGGAGCTGTTTTTT. Translated, it gives CASSARGPPGTGELFF. The chain combines TRBV9 with TRBJ2-2; TRBD1 matches 8 bases. The length of the CDR3 is 16 residues. Losses at the gene ends were 3 bases for V and 4 bases for J; bases not matched to a gene: 8. Germline V CDR1 and CDR2: SGDLS, YYNGEE.

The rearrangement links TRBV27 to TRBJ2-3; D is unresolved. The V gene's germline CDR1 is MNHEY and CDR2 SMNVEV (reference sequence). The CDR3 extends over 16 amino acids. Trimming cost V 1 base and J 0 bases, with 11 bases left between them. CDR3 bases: TGTGCCAGCAGTTTATTTGCCGCGGAAAGCACAGATACGCAGTATTTT. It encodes CASSLFAAESTDTQYF.

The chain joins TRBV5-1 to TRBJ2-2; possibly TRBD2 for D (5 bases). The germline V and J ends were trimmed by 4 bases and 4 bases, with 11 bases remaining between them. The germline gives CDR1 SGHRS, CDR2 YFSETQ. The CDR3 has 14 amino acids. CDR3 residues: CASSTDWVTGELFF. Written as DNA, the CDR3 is TGCGCCAGCAGCACGGACTGGGTCACCGGGGAGCTGTTTTTT.

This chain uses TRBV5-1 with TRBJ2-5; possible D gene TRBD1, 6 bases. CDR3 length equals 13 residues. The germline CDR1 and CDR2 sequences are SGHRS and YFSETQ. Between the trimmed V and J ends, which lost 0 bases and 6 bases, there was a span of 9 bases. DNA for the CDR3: TGCGCCAGCAGCTTGGAACAGGGACAGACCCAGTACTTC. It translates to CASSLEQGQTQYF.

CDR3 in DNA: TGTGCCAGCAGCTTAGTGGGGCGGGAGACCCAGTACTTC. Translation gives CASSLVGRETQYF. The genes are TRBV7-2 and TRBJ2-5; tentative D call: TRBD1 (5 bases). CDR1 is SGHTA, CDR2 FQGNSA, per germline. Trimming shortened V by 1 base and J by 5 bases, and 8 bases separated the two germline ends. This CDR3 contains 13 residues.

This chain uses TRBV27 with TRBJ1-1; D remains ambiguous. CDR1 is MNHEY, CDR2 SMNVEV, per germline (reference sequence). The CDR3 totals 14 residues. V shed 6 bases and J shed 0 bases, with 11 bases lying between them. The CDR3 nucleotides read TGTGCCAGCAGCGCTAACAGATTGAACACTGAAGCTTTCTTT. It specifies CASSANRLNTEAFF.

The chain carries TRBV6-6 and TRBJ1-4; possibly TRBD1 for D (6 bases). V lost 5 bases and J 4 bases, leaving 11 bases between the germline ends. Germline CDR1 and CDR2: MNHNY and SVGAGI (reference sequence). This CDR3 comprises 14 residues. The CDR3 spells CASSGTQINEKLFF. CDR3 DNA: TGTGCCAGCAGTGGGACACAGATTAATGAAAAACTGTTTTTT.

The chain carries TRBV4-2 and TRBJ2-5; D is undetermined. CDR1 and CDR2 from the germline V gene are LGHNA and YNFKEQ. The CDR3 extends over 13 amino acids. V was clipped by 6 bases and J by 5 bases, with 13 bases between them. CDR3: CASRGGQDETQYF. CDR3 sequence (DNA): TGTGCCAGCAGAGGTGGGCAGGACGAGACCCAGTACTTC.

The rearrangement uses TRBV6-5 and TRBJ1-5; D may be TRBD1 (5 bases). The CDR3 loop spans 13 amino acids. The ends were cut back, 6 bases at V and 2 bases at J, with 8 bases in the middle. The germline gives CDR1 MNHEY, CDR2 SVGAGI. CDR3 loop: CASRRDGNQPQHF. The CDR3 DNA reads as TGTGCCAGCAGAAGGGACGGCAATCAGCCCCAGCATTTT.

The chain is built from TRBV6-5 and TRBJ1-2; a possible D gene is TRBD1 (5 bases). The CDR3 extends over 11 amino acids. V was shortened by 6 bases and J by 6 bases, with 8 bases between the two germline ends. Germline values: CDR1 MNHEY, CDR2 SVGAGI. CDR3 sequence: CASSQGNGYTF. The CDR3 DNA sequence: TGTGCCAGCAGCCAGGGAAATGGCTACACCTTC.

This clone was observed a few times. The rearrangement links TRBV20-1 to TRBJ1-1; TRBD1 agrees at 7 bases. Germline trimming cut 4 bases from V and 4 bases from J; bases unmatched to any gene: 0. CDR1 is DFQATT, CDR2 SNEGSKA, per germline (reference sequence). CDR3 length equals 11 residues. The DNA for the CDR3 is TGCAGTGCTACAGGGGGCACTGAAGCTTTCTTT. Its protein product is CSATGGTEAFF.

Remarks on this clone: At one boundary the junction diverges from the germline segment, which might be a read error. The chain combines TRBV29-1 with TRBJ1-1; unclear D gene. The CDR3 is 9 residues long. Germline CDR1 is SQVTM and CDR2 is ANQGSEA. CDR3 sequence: CSVDTEAFF. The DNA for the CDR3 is TGCAGCGTTGACACCGAAGCTTTCTTT.

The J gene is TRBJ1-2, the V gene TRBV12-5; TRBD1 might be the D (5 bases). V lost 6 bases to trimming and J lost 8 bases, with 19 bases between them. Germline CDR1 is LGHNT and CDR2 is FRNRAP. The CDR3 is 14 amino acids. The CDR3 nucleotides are TGTGCTAGTGGCCCCCGGGGACGATCCGAGGGCTACACCTTC. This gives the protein CASGPRGRSEGYTF.

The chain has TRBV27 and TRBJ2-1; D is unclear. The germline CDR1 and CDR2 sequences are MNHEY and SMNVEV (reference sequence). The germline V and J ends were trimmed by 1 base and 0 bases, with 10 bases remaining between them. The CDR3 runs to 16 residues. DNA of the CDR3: TGTGCCAGCAGTTTATTTGCGTCAAGCTCCTACAATGAGCAGTTCTTC. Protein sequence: CASSLFASSSYNEQFF.

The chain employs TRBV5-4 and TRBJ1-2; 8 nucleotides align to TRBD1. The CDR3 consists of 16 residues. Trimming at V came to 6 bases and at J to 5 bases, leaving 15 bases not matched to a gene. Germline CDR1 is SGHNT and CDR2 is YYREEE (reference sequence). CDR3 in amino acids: CASTIGSRTGSYGYTF. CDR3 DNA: TGTGCCAGCACCATTGGTAGCCGGACAGGGAGTTATGGCTACACCTTC.

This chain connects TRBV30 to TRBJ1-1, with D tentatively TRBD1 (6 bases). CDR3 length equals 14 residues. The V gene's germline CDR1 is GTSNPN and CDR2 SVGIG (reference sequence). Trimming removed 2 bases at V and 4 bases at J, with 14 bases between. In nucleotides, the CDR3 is TGTGCCTGGAGTTGGGGGGGCTTTGGCACTGAAGCTTTCTTT. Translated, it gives CAWSWGGFGTEAFF.

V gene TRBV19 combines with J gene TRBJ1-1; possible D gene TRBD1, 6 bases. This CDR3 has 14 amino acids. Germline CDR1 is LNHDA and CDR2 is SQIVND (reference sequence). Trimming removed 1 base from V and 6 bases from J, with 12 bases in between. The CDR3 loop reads CASSIATGKPEAFF. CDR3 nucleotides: TGTGCCAGTAGTATAGCGACAGGTAAACCTGAAGCTTTCTTT.

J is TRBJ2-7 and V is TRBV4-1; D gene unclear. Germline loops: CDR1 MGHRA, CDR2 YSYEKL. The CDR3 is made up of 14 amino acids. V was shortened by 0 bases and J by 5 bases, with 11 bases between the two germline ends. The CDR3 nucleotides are TGCGCCAGCAGCCAAGAATTGTACCCTGACGAGCAGTACGTC. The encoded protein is CASSQELYPDEQYV.

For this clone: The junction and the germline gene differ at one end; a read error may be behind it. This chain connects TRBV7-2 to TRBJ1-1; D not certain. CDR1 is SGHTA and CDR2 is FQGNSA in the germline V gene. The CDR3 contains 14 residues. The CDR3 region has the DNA TGTGCCAGCGGCTTATTGTACGACGACACTGAAGCTTTCTTT. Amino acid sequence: CASGLLYDDTEAFF. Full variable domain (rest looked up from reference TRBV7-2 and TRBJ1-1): GAGVSQSPSNKVTEKGKDVELRCDPISGHTALYWYRQSLGQGLEFLIYFQGNSAPDKSGLPSDRFSAERTGGSVSTLTIQRTQQEDSAVYLCASGLLYDDTEAFFGQGTRLTVV.

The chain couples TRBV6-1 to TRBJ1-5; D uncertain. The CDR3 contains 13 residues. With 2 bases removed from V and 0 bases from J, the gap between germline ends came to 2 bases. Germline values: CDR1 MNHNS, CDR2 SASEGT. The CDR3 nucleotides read TGTGCCAGCAGTGAACGTAGCAATCAGCCCCAGCATTTT. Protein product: CASSERSNQPQHF.

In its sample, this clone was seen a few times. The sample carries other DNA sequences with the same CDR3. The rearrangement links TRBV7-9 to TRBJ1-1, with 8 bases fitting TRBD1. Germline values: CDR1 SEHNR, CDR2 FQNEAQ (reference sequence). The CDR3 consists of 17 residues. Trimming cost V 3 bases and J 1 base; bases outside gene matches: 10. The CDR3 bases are TGTGCCAGCAGCTTCTCCCGGCCAGGGGGCCAGAACACTGAAGCTTTCTTT. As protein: CASSFSRPGGQNTEAFF.